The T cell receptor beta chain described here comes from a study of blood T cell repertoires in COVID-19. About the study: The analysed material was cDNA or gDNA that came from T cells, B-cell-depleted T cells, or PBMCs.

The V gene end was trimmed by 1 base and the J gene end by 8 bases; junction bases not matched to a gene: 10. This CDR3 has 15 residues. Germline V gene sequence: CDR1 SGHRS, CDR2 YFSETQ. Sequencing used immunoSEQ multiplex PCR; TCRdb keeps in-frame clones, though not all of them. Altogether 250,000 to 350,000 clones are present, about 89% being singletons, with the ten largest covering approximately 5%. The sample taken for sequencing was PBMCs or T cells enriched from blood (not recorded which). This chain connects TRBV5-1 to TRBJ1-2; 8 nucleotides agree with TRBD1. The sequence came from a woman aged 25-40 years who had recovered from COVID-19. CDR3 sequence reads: CASSLRTQGARGYTF. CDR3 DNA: TGCGCCAGCAGCTTGCGTACTCAGGGGGCGCGGGGCTACACCTTC.